The next 9 T cell receptor beta chains were all read from a single sample in a study of T cell changes during pregnancy in multiple sclerosis. Using immunoSEQ multiplex PCR, the repertoire was profiled, and TCRdb retains in-frame clones only, with some absent. The sample carries about 21,000 clones, 80% to 95% recorded once. The sample in question was CD4+ T cells from peripheral blood mononuclear cells, obtained in the third trimester of pregnancy. These receptors were taken from a female donor with multiple sclerosis, enrolled in a pregnancy study.

The chain recombines TRBV12-5 with TRBJ1-3, with 8 bases fitting TRBD1. The V gene's germline CDR1 is LGHNT and CDR2 FRNRAP. The V and J ends lost 5 bases and 2 bases, in that order; junction bases with no gene match: 2. The CDR3 consists of 14 residues. As DNA, the CDR3 is TGTGCTAGTGGTCTACAGGGGGCTGGAAACACCATATATTTT. Protein: CASGLQGAGNTIYF. Filled out from reference TRBV12-5 and TRBJ1-3, the complete variable domain reads DARVTQTPRHKVTEMGQEVTMRCQPILGHNTVFWYRQTMMQGLELLAYFRNRAPLDDSGMPKDRFSAEMPDATLATLKIQPSEPRDSAVYFCASGLQGAGNTIYFGEGSWLTVV.

This chain uses TRBV7-8 with TRBJ2-3, with D possibly being TRBD1 (5 bases). The CDR3 is 16 amino acids. Looked up from germline, CDR1 is SGHVS and CDR2 is FQNEAQ. V was cut by 4 bases and J by 8 bases, with 22 bases left in between. The CDR3 region has the DNA TGTGCCAGCAGCTCCCAGGGTCCCTCCACAGATGGTACGCAGTATTTT. It specifies CASSSQGPSTDGTQYF.

The rearrangement links TRBV19 to TRBJ1-2; 12 nucleotides line up with TRBD1. V was pared by 6 bases and J by 4 bases, with 9 bases of the junction left unmatched. From germline, CDR1 is LNHDA and CDR2 SQIVND (reference sequence). This CDR3 spans 16 amino acids. The CDR3 region is CASRLGGTGGLYGYTF. For the CDR3, the DNA is TGTGCCAGTAGATTAGGCGGGACAGGGGGCCTCTATGGCTACACCTTC. The whole variable domain, filled in from reference TRBV19 and TRBJ1-2, reads DGGITQSPKYLFRKEGQNVTLSCEQNLNHDAMYWYRQDPGQGLRLIYYSQIVNDFQKGDIAEGYSVSREKKESFPLTVTSAQKNPTAFYLCASRLGGTGGLYGYTFGSGTRLTVV.

In its sample, this clone was seen a few times. The V and J genes are TRBV19 and TRBJ1-5, with 10 nucleotides matching TRBD1. This CDR3 is 13 amino acids long. Germline-derived CDR1 and CDR2 are LNHDA and SQIVND (reference sequence). V shed 10 bases and J 5 bases; nucleotides not matched to a gene: 5. CDR3 amino acids: CATRDRGYQPQHF. The CDR3 nucleotides are TGTGCCACCCGGGACAGGGGATATCAGCCCCAGCATTTT.

The V gene is TRBV19, the J gene TRBJ2-7, with 9 bases that match TRBD1. Germline loops: CDR1 LNHDA, CDR2 SQIVND (reference sequence). V trimming: 8 bases; J trimming: 5 bases; junction bases outside the gene matches: 7. This CDR3 spans 13 amino acids. This chain's CDR3 is CASGDRGFDEQYF. Here the CDR3 DNA reads TGTGCCAGTGGTGACAGGGGGTTCGACGAGCAGTACTTC.

V gene TRBV10-3 combines with J gene TRBJ1-1, with a tentative D call TRBD1 (5 bases). In germline, CDR1 is ENHRY, CDR2 SYGVKD. This CDR3 spans 13 amino acids. The V gene lost 6 bases and the J gene lost 1 base, with 9 bases spanning the gap. The chain's CDR3 is CAISQTENTEAFF. In nucleotides, the CDR3 is TGTGCCATCAGCCAGACAGAGAACACTGAAGCTTTCTTT.

The chain carries TRBV5-4 and TRBJ1-3; D perhaps matches TRBD1 (6 bases). Germline V gene lookup returns CDR1 SGHNT and CDR2 YYREEE (reference sequence). Trimming removed 2 bases at V and 6 bases at J, with 12 bases between. The CDR3 covers 14 residues. CDR3 DNA sequence: TGTGCCAGCAGCTTTGGGGGCGTTGAAAACACCATATATTTT. The encoded protein is CASSFGGVENTIYF.

This chain links TRBV7-6 with TRBJ2-7, with a possible D match to TRBD1 (6 bases). V was pared by 1 base and J by 4 bases, with 11 bases between. The CDR3 sequence is 14 residues long. Germline V lookup: CDR1 SGHVS, CDR2 FNYEAQ. The CDR3 DNA is TGTGCCAGCAGCTTAGGGGGACAAGCATACGAGCAGTACTTC. It is translated as CASSLGGQAYEQYF.

The chain has TRBV11-2 and TRBJ2-7; a possible D gene is TRBD2 (5 bases). The CDR3 spans 15 residues. Germline CDR1 and CDR2: SGHAT and FQNNGV. The V and J ends lost 3 bases and 3 bases respectively, with 15 bases between them. This CDR3 is CASSLSGGQFYEQYF. The DNA of the CDR3 is TGTGCCAGCAGCTTGAGCGGCGGGCAATTCTACGAGCAGTACTTC. The full variable domain, with the rest looked up from reference TRBV11-2 and TRBJ2-7, is EAGVAQSPRYKIIEKRQSVAFWCNPISGHATLYWYQQILGQGPKLLIQFQNNGVVDDSQLPKDRFSAERLKGVDSTLKIQPAKLEDSAVYLCASSLSGGQFYEQYFGPGTRLTVT.